These 11 T cell receptor beta chains share one sample of origin, sequenced in a study of blood T cell repertoires in COVID-19. The method was immunoSEQ multiplex PCR; TCRdb's version includes in-frame clones alone and lacks a portion of them. Of over 200,000 clones in the sample, over 80% are singletons; the top ten hold 10%. The specimen was PBMCs or T cells enriched from blood (not recorded which). The receptor set was obtained from a man aged 18 to 29 with acute COVID-19.

The genes are TRBV4-1 and TRBJ1-1; 7 nucleotides align to TRBD1. This CDR3 has 15 residues. Germline CDR1 and CDR2: MGHRA and YSYEKL. V was pared by 7 bases and J by 8 bases, with 16 bases of the junction left unmatched. Written as DNA, the CDR3 is TGCGCCAGCACACCACGGGGGACAGCCCCTCCGGAAGCTTTCTTT. Protein: CASTPRGTAPPEAFF.

This rearrangement joins TRBV27 to TRBJ1-6, with 8 bases aligning to TRBD1. Germline loops: CDR1 MNHEY, CDR2 SMNVEV (reference sequence). The trim removed 3 bases at V and 8 bases at J, leaving 9 bases unmatched. This CDR3 spans 16 amino acids. The CDR3 coding sequence is TGTGCCAGCAGTTTTGAGTTCAGACAGGGGTATTCACCCCTCCACTTT. Amino acids: CASSFEFRQGYSPLHF.

The V call is TRBV30, the J call TRBJ1-2, with TRBD1 identical over 7 bases. The CDR3 has 13 residues. Germline V CDR1 and CDR2: GTSNPN, SVGIG (reference sequence). Trimming removed 7 bases from V and 4 bases from J; junction bases left unmatched: 9. This chain's CDR3 is CASSDRRAYGYTF. The CDR3 nucleotides read TGTGCCTCCTCGGACAGGAGGGCCTATGGCTACACCTTC. Based on the CDR3 plus reference TRBV30 and TRBJ1-2, the full variable domain is SQTIHQWPATLVQPVGSPLSLECTVEGTSNPNLYWYRQAAGRGLQLLFYSVGIGQISSEVPQNLSASRPQDRQFILSSKKLLLSDSGFYLCASSDRRAYGYTFGSGTRLTVV.

This clone was picked up one time. The chain employs TRBV27 and TRBJ2-5; 10 bases align to TRBD1. From germline, CDR1 is MNHEY and CDR2 SMNVEV (reference sequence). With 2 bases clipped from V and 2 bases from J, the junction kept 2 bases outside the gene matches. The CDR3 length is 15 residues. CDR3 protein: CASSLGQGGQETQYF. CDR3 coding DNA: TGTGCCAGCAGTTTAGGACAGGGGGGGCAAGAGACCCAGTACTTC.

The V call is TRBV9, the J call TRBJ1-2, with 9 nucleotides matching TRBD1. The CDR3 sequence is 17 residues long. V shed 1 base and J 8 bases; nucleotides not matched to a gene: 15. Looked up from germline, CDR1 is SGDLS and CDR2 is YYNGEE. The CDR3 nucleotides are TGTGCCAGCAGCGTAAACTCGGACAGGGGCAGCTTGAGCGGCTACACCTTC. It translates to CASSVNSDRGSLSGYTF.

This clone was picked up a small number of times. CDR3 sequence (DNA): TGTGCCAGCAGTTCCTACAAGCGGGAGGAGGGGAAAAACATTCAGTACTTC. Amino acids: CASSSYKREEGKNIQYF. The chain carries TRBV6-4 and TRBJ2-4, with TRBD2 identical over 9 bases. Germline CDR1 is MRHNA and CDR2 is SNTAGT. The CDR3 totals 17 residues. Trimming removed 5 bases from V and 4 bases from J; junction bases left unmatched: 12.

The chain is built from TRBV3-1 (or the pseudogene TRBV3-2) and TRBJ2-7; D perhaps matches TRBD2 (5 bases). The CDR3 runs to 15 residues. V lost 0 bases to trimming and J lost 3 bases, with 12 bases between them. Looked up from germline, CDR1 is LGHDT and CDR2 is YNNKEL (reference sequence). Here the CDR3 DNA reads TGTGCCAGCAGCCAAGAATCGGGGAGCCTCTACGAGCAGTACTTC. It yields the protein CASSQESGSLYEQYF.

This chain links TRBV9 with TRBJ2-7; maybe TRBD2 (5 bases). V dropped 0 bases and J dropped 2 bases, with 9 bases sitting between them. CDR1 SGDLS and CDR2 YYNGEE come from the germline V gene. The CDR3 totals 14 residues. CDR3 in amino acids: CASSVGDGTYEQYF. The CDR3 bases are TGTGCCAGCAGCGTAGGTGACGGGACCTACGAGCAGTACTTC. The full variable domain, completed using reference TRBV9 and TRBJ2-7, is DSGVTQTPKHLITATGQRVTLRCSPRSGDLSVYWYQQSLDQGLQFLIQYYNGEERAKGNILERFSAQQFPDLHSELNLSSLELGDSALYFCASSVGDGTYEQYFGPGTRLTVT.

The chain carries TRBV3-1 (or the pseudogene TRBV3-2) and TRBJ1-3; D may be TRBD1 (5 bases). Germline values: CDR1 LGHDT, CDR2 YNNKEL (reference sequence). The CDR3 loop spans 16 amino acids. The V and J ends lost 5 bases and 3 bases respectively, with 17 bases between them. The CDR3 nucleotides read TGTGCCAGCAGCTCAGGCAGGGAAGATGATGGAAACACCATATATTTT. This encodes CASSSGREDDGNTIYF.

V and J are TRBV30 and TRBJ1-1; D unresolved. Germline loops: CDR1 GTSNPN, CDR2 SVGIG (reference sequence). This CDR3 comprises 13 residues. Trimming cost V 0 bases and J 7 bases, with 12 bases left between them. The CDR3 nucleotides are TGTGCCTGGAGTGTACAAGGAGGTTTTGAAGCTTTCTTT. This sequence encodes CAWSVQGGFEAFF.

The chain carries TRBV7-3 and TRBJ2-7; the match to TRBD2 covers 8 bases. The junction had 9 bases not matched to a gene; V was cut back by 5 bases and J by 3 bases. This CDR3 has 15 residues. Germline values: CDR1 SGHTA, CDR2 FQGTGA. CDR3 sequence reads: CASSDQSSGNYEQYF. In nucleotides, the CDR3 is TGTGCCAGCAGCGATCAGAGTAGCGGGAACTACGAGCAGTACTTC.